These 3 T cell receptor beta chains share one sample of origin, sequenced in a study of cytomegalovirus exposure and HLA in healthy donors. Vbeta (60) and Jbeta (13) primers were used in the PCR. The repertoire was sequenced with immunoSEQ multiplex PCR; TCRdb's copy has only in-frame clones and lacks some. Here the sample spans some 110,000 clones, roughly 68% being singletons. Sequencing input: PBMCs. These receptors were taken from a man aged 25-40 years in good health and CMV-seropositive.

V usage is TRBV4-1 and J usage is TRBJ1-5, with 9 bases that match TRBD1. Germline loops: CDR1 MGHRA, CDR2 YSYEKL. Trimming at V came to 7 bases and at J to 7 bases, leaving 8 bases not matched to a gene. The CDR3 totals 14 residues. CDR3 nucleotides: TGCGCCAGCACCCCGGACAGGGGAGCCCAGCCCCAGCATTTT. Translating it yields CASTPDRGAQPQHF.

The V call is TRBV10-3, the J call TRBJ2-1; 7 bases line up with TRBD2. Germline values: CDR1 ENHRY, CDR2 SYGVKD. J was trimmed by 6 bases and V by 11 bases; bases with no gene match: 7. This CDR3 has 12 amino acids. CDR3 coding DNA: TGTGCCGCCCGGGACTATCCCAATGAGCAGTTCTTC. It specifies CAARDYPNEQFF.

The table lists this clone with a count of one. This sequence joins TRBV29-1 and TRBJ2-5; 7 bases are a match to TRBD1. V dropped 3 bases and J dropped 1; count of bases not matched to a gene: 2. The CDR3 has 13 residues. Germline CDR1 SQVTM, CDR2 ANQGSEA. CDR3 DNA: TGCAGCGTTGACAGGACAGGCCAAGAGACCCAGTACTTC. It specifies CSVDRTGQETQYF.